One and the same sample provided the 16 T cell receptor beta chains below, sequenced in a study of identical twins. TCRdb used MiXCR to reprocess the 5' RACE reads, holding one entry per CDR3 protein. The sample holds 150,000 or so distinct CDR3 sequences, under 4.5% seen once. The sample was memory T cells sorted from blood. Every receptor here comes from a man aged 18 to 29 in good health.

This clonotype turned up a few times. This chain links TRBV18 with TRBJ2-1; 9 bases are a match to TRBD2. V gave up 4 bases and J gave up 0 bases; unmatched junction bases: 7. This CDR3 contains 17 residues. CDR1 and CDR2 (germline): KGHSH, LQKENI. The CDR3 protein is CASSLRTSASSYNEQFF. CDR3 DNA: TGTGCCAGCTCACTCCGGACTAGCGCGAGCTCCTACAATGAGCAGTTCTTC.

This clonotype was picked up many times. V and J are TRBV5-6 and TRBJ1-6; maybe TRBD1 (5 bases). This CDR3 region has 15 residues. The V end lost 0 bases, the J end lost 11 bases, and 15 bases lay between the germline ends. CDR1 SGHDT and CDR2 YYEEEE come from the germline V gene. The CDR3 nucleotides read TGTGCCAGCAGCTTGGTACAGGCGTCTGGGACACCCCTCCACTTT. Protein sequence: CASSLVQASGTPLHF.

This clonotype was seen at least ten times. The CDR3 sequence: CASSVGRFTSGTDTQYF. The CDR3 coding sequence is TGTGCCAGCAGCGTCGGAAGATTTACTAGTGGCACAGATACGCAGTATTTT. The chain carries TRBV7-8 and TRBJ2-3, with D maybe TRBD2 (5 bases). Trimming cost V 5 bases and J 1 base, with 19 bases left between them. CDR1 and CDR2 (germline): SGHVS, FQNEAQ. CDR3 length: 17 residues.

In its sample, this clonotype was seen many times. The chain combines TRBV20-1 with TRBJ1-1; D is uncertain. This CDR3 is built from 14 residues. V gave up 1 base and J gave up 1 base, with 10 bases separating them. Germline values: CDR1 DFQATT, CDR2 SNEGSKA (reference sequence). For the CDR3, the DNA is TGCAGTGCTAGAGGTTCAGTACCGAACACTGAAGCTTTCTTT. Its protein product is CSARGSVPNTEAFF.

Ten or more counts support this clonotype. The CDR3 DNA sequence: TGCAGTGCTAGGGCCCACGGGGGGGCCATGCCCTACGAGCAGTACTTC. It translates to CSARAHGGAMPYEQYF. This chain connects TRBV20-1 to TRBJ2-7, with 8 bases fitting TRBD2. CDR1 and CDR2 from the germline V gene are DFQATT and SNEGSKA (reference sequence). The CDR3 is 16 amino acids. V dropped 3 bases and J dropped 2; count of bases not matched to a gene: 12.

This clonotype occurred many times. V gene TRBV2 combines with J gene TRBJ2-7; D is undetermined. Trimming took 6 bases from V and 1 from J, leaving 7 bases between them. The CDR3 contains 12 residues. In germline, CDR1 is SNHLY, CDR2 FYNNEI. The CDR3 sequence is CASSQLSYEQYF. In DNA form, the CDR3 reads TGTGCCAGCAGCCAGCTATCCTACGAGCAGTACTTC.

CDR3 sequence: CASSLLEGAPFDGYTF. CDR3 bases: TGTGCCAGCAGTTTATTAGAGGGGGCGCCTTTCGATGGCTACACCTTC. The chain recombines TRBV28 with TRBJ1-2; 7 nucleotides agree with TRBD1. The germline CDR1 and CDR2 sequences are MDHEN and SYDVKM. J was trimmed by 6 bases and V by 1 base; bases with no gene match: 11. CDR3 length: 16 amino acids.

This clonotype was counted many times. V and J are TRBV4-3 and TRBJ2-7, with D possibly TRBD2 on 6 matching bases. The CDR3 spans 13 residues. Trimming took off 3 bases at V and 1 base at J, with 7 bases between the two ends. Per germline, CDR1 LGHNA and CDR2 YSLEER. CDR3 sequence: CASSQAGSYEQYF. CDR3 DNA sequence: TGCGCCAGCAGCCAGGCGGGATCCTACGAGCAGTACTTC.

This clonotype was counted at least ten times. This chain connects TRBV4-1 to TRBJ2-7; D possibly corresponds to TRBD2 (6 bases). Germline CDR1 is MGHRA and CDR2 is YSYEKL. Deletions cut 4 bases from V and 1 base from J, with 14 bases between. This CDR3 region has 15 residues. The DNA for the CDR3 is TGCGCCAGCAGCCGCACCAGGGACTCTTCCTACGAGCAGTACGTC. This codes for CASSRTRDSSYEQYV.

This rearrangement joins TRBV5-5 to TRBJ2-1, with 8 bases that match TRBD2. Trimming at V came to 1 base and at J to 8 bases, leaving 14 bases not matched to a gene. The CDR3 runs to 17 residues. Germline assignment: CDR1 SGHKS and CDR2 YYEKEE (reference sequence). The CDR3, as DNA: TGTGCCAGCAGCTTGTACCATTCAAGCGGGAGCGTCTATGAGCAGTTCTTC. This translates into CASSLYHSSGSVYEQFF.

In this sample, this clonotype turned up many times. The rearrangement links TRBV4-1 to TRBJ2-5, with 11 bases identical to TRBD2. The CDR3 consists of 15 residues. CDR1 is MGHRA and CDR2 is YSYEKL in the germline V gene. Unmatched junction bases numbered 6, after V lost 7 bases and J lost 2 bases. The CDR3 DNA reads TGCGCCAGCAACCGACTAGCGGGGACACAAGAGACCCAGTACTTC. Amino acids: CASNRLAGTQETQYF.

This clonotype appeared many times. This sequence joins TRBV12-3 or TRBV12-4 and TRBJ2-3, with unresolved D. The CDR3 consists of 12 residues. V dropped 4 bases and J dropped 4 bases, with 6 bases sitting between them. The CDR3 protein is CASSYSADTQYF. In DNA form, the CDR3 reads TGTGCCAGCAGTTATTCGGCAGATACGCAGTATTTT.

This clonotype has at least ten counts. The rearrangement joins TRBV20-1 to TRBJ2-1, with 8 bases that match TRBD2. The CDR3 loop spans 15 amino acids. With V trimmed by 3 bases and J by 4 bases, 8 bases remained unmatched. CDR1 DFQATT and CDR2 SNEGSKA come from the germline V gene (reference sequence). DNA for the CDR3: TGCAGTGCTAGTTCACCTAGCGGGCGGTACAATGAGCAGTTCTTC. It specifies CSASSPSGRYNEQFF.

This clonotype was seen many times. V usage is TRBV7-2 and J usage is TRBJ2-3, with D perhaps assigned TRBD1 or TRBD2 (6 bases each). The CDR3 spans 15 residues. Trimming cost V 5 bases and J 2 bases, with 14 bases left between them. Germline V gene data show CDR1 as SGHTA and CDR2 as FQGNSA. The CDR3 loop reads CASSRGHAPTDTQYF. CDR3 nucleotides: TGTGCCAGCAGCCGGGGGCACGCCCCCACAGATACGCAGTATTTT.

Ten or more counts support this clonotype. V usage is TRBV27 and J usage is TRBJ2-3; D tentatively reads TRBD1 or TRBD2 (5 bases each). Germline V gene data show CDR1 as MNHEY and CDR2 as SMNVEV (reference sequence). The CDR3 extends over 16 amino acids. The V end was cut by 4 bases, the J end by 2 bases, with 16 bases between. CDR3 amino acids: CASSSLGLAYTDTQYF. Here the CDR3 DNA reads TGTGCCAGCAGTTCCCTGGGGCTAGCTTACACAGATACGCAGTATTTT.

The CDR3: CASSQAGTADRNGYTF. The CDR3 coding sequence is TGTGCCAGCTCGCAAGCCGGGACAGCGGACAGGAATGGCTACACCTTC. This chain connects TRBV18 to TRBJ1-2, with 7 bases identical to TRBD1. Germline-derived CDR1 and CDR2 are KGHSH and LQKENI. CDR3 length: 16 amino acids. V dropped 6 bases and J dropped 6; count of bases not matched to a gene: 16.